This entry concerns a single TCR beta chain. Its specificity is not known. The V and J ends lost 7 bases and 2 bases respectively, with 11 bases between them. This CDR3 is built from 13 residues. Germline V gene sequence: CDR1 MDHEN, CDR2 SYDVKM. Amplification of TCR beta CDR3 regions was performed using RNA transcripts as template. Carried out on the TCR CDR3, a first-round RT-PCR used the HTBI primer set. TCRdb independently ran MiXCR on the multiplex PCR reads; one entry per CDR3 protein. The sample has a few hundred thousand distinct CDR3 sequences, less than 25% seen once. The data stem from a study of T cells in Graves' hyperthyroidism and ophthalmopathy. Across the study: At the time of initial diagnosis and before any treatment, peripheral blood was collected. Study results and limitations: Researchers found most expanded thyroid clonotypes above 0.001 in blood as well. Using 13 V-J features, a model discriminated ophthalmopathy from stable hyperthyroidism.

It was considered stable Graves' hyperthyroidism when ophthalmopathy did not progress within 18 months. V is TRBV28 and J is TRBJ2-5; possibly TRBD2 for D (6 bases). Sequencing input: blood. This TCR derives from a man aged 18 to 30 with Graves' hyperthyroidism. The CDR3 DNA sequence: TGTGCCAGCAATACCGGGGGACAAGAGACCCAGTACTTC. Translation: CASNTGGQETQYF.